Shown below are 25 T cell receptor beta chains from a single sample sequenced in a study of CD8+ T cells in alopecia areata. Sequencing used cDNA as its template, made by extracting RNA and reverse transcribing it. Produced via immunoSEQ multiplex PCR; TCRdb's table is partial and in-frame only. Among 65,000 to 95,000 clones listed, approximately 50% were seen once. The specimen sequenced was NKG2D-high CD8+ T cells sorted from blood. These receptors were obtained from a human donor with alopecia areata.

The chain uses TRBV14 and TRBJ2-3, with D possibly TRBD2 on 5 matching bases. The CDR3 runs to 15 residues. CDR1 is SGHDN and CDR2 is FVKESK in the germline V gene. V lost 2 bases and J 0 bases, leaving 9 bases between the germline ends. The CDR3 spells CASSQYGLSTDTQYF. The CDR3 DNA sequence: TGTGCCAGCAGCCAATACGGACTTAGCACAGATACGCAGTATTTT.

The chain links TRBV5-6 to TRBJ1-2; D gene uncertain. The germline V gene encodes CDR1 SGHDT and CDR2 YYEEEE. The CDR3 is made up of 14 amino acids. The V end lost 0 bases, the J end lost 8 bases, and 14 bases lay between the germline ends. CDR3 in DNA: TGTGCCAGCAGCTTGGAGGGTCCGATAAGGGGCTACACCTTC. Translated: CASSLEGPIRGYTF.

A single count supports this clone. The chain links TRBV30 to TRBJ1-1; D unresolved. This CDR3 has 11 residues. Germline V lookup: CDR1 GTSNPN, CDR2 SVGIG (reference sequence). The ends were cut back, 0 bases at V and 7 bases at J, with 6 bases in the middle. The CDR3 region is CAWSVQSEAFF. CDR3 DNA: TGTGCCTGGAGTGTACAGAGTGAAGCTTTCTTT.

This clone was found once. V is TRBV27 and J is TRBJ2-1; tentative D call: TRBD1 (6 bases). The CDR3 extends over 10 amino acids. CDR1 and CDR2 from the germline V gene are MNHEY and SMNVEV (reference sequence). The CDR3 DNA reads TGTGGATCAGGGGACAATGAGCAGTTCTTC. Translation: CGSGDNEQFF.

This clone is judged medium-sized. The chain has TRBV14 and TRBJ2-1; TRBD1 might be the D (7 bases). Trimming took 0 bases from V and 5 from J, leaving 20 bases between them. The V gene's germline CDR1 is SGHDN and CDR2 FVKESK. The length of the CDR3 is 18 residues. Here the CDR3 reads CASSQEVIQAGGNNEQFF. The CDR3, as DNA: TGTGCCAGCAGCCAAGAGGTTATTCAGGCAGGGGGGAACAATGAGCAGTTCTTC.

This clone was counted a few times. This chain connects TRBV4-1 to TRBJ2-3; 12 bases line up with TRBD1. This CDR3 is built from 16 residues. Trimming at V came to 0 bases and at J to 5 bases, leaving 3 bases not matched to a gene. Germline CDR1 is MGHRA and CDR2 is YSYEKL. CDR3 residues: CASSQEGTGGEDTQYF. The CDR3 DNA reads as TGCGCCAGCAGCCAAGAGGGGACAGGGGGCGAAGATACGCAGTATTTT.

Comment on this clone: Other DNA sequences in this sample translate to the same CDR3. The chain links TRBV7-9 to TRBJ2-1; D unclear. V was pared by 0 bases and J by 7 bases, with 7 bases between. This CDR3 has 13 amino acids. Germline V CDR1 and CDR2: SEHNR, FQNEAQ (reference sequence). The chain's CDR3 is CASSLAPGNEQFF. CDR3 DNA: TGTGCCAGCAGCTTAGCGCCTGGGAATGAGCAGTTCTTC.

This chain uses TRBV4-1 with TRBJ2-7; TRBD2 aligns across 8 bases. Germline CDR1 and CDR2: MGHRA and YSYEKL. The CDR3 is 16 amino acids. Trimming took 1 base from V and 6 from J; bases not matched to a gene: 11. CDR3 sequence (DNA): TGCGCCAGCAGCCAAGGTCCCCCAGCGGGAGAGGGCGAGCAGTACTTC. This codes for CASSQGPPAGEGEQYF.

The chain uses TRBV9 and TRBJ2-5; 7 nucleotides match TRBD2. Germline V gene data show CDR1 as SGDLS and CDR2 as YYNGEE. The V and J ends lost 4 bases and 2 bases, in that order; junction bases with no gene match: 5. This CDR3 spans 14 amino acids. The CDR3 DNA is TGTGCCAGCAGCCCTCCAGCGGGGCAAGAGACCCAGTACTTC. Translated: CASSPPAGQETQYF.

This clone was counted a few times. Other DNA sequences in this sample translate to the same CDR3. The CDR3 nucleotides are TGCAGCGTTGAAGATGAAGGCTACGAGCAGTACTTC. As protein: CSVEDEGYEQYF. V usage is TRBV29-1 and J usage is TRBJ2-7; no definite D call. The CDR3 runs 12 residues. The V and J ends lost 0 bases and 3 bases respectively, with 6 bases between them. Germline CDR1 and CDR2: SQVTM and ANQGSEA.

The chain joins TRBV29-1 to TRBJ2-3; 11 nucleotides agree with TRBD1. Trimming removed 8 bases from V and 3 bases from J; junction bases left unmatched: 10. The CDR3 extends over 15 amino acids. CDR1 and CDR2 (germline): SQVTM, ANQGSEA. CDR3 sequence reads: CSLILDRGRTDTQYF. The CDR3 region has the DNA TGCAGCCTGATCCTGGACAGGGGGCGGACAGATACGCAGTATTTT.

This chain connects TRBV6-6 to TRBJ2-7, with D possibly matching TRBD1 (5 bases). Trimming removed 4 bases from V and 5 bases from J, with 9 bases in between. The CDR3 totals 12 residues. Germline loops: CDR1 MNHNY, CDR2 SVGAGI (reference sequence). The CDR3 spells CASSSGFDEQYF. DNA for the CDR3: TGTGCCAGCAGTTCAGGGTTCGACGAGCAGTACTTC.

This rearrangement joins TRBV29-1 to TRBJ2-3; possibly TRBD2 for D (5 bases). Germline-derived CDR1 and CDR2 are SQVTM and ANQGSEA. The CDR3 has 13 amino acids. The CDR3 DNA reads as TGCAACTGCTGGTCGGGGTCCACAGATACGCAGTATTTT. Amino acid sequence: CNCWSGSTDTQYF.

This clone was picked up a small number of times. The chain joins TRBV29-1 to TRBJ1-2; 9 nucleotides match TRBD1. V trimming: 2 bases; J trimming: 9 bases; junction bases outside the gene matches: 4. The germline V gene encodes CDR1 SQVTM and CDR2 ANQGSEA. The CDR3 extends over 12 amino acids. The chain's CDR3 is CSVELTGGRYTF. CDR3 sequence (DNA): TGCAGCGTTGAACTGACAGGGGGACGCTACACCTTC.

Here the CDR3 DNA reads TGTGCCAGCACCGTCGGGACGATCAATCAGCCCCAGCATTTT. Protein: CASTVGTINQPQHF. The chain has TRBV28 and TRBJ1-5; tentative D call: TRBD1 (5 bases). Germline CDR1 is MDHEN and CDR2 is SYDVKM. V was pared by 7 bases and J by 3 bases, with 13 bases between. The CDR3 spans 14 residues.

This clone was detected a few times. The V call is TRBV28, the J call TRBJ2-1; D gene uncertain. V was pared by 2 bases and J by 5 bases, with 7 bases between. The CDR3 contains 13 residues. Germline V CDR1 and CDR2: MDHEN, SYDVKM. CDR3 bases: TGTGCCAGCAGTTTAATGCTACACAATGAGCAGTTCTTC. It specifies CASSLMLHNEQFF.

The chain joins TRBV28 to TRBJ2-5, with D tentatively TRBD1 (6 bases). This CDR3 is 13 amino acids long. V was cut by 10 bases and J by 2 bases, with 14 bases left in between. Germline CDR1 is MDHEN and CDR2 is SYDVKM. CDR3 in DNA: TGTGCCACGGAAGGACAGTTTCAAGAGACCCAGTACTTC. Encoded protein: CATEGQFQETQYF.

This chain connects TRBV29-1 to TRBJ2-1, with 15 bases lining up with TRBD2. Germline CDR1 and CDR2: SQVTM and ANQGSEA. V lost 5 bases and J lost 6; bases outside the gene matches: 8. The CDR3 spans 16 residues. CDR3 DNA sequence: TGCAGCGTTCCTAGGGGGACTAGCGGGAGGAGCAATGAGCAGTTCTTC. As protein: CSVPRGTSGRSNEQFF.

The chain joins TRBV29-1 to TRBJ2-7; weak D call: TRBD2 (5 bases). CDR3 length: 14 amino acids. Trimming shortened V by 1 base and J by 0 bases, and 10 bases separated the two germline ends. Germline CDR1 SQVTM, CDR2 ANQGSEA. The DNA of the CDR3 is TGCAGCGTTGAAGGAGCGGCAACCTCCTACGAGCAGTACTTC. This encodes CSVEGAATSYEQYF.

This clone was recorded once. The chain recombines TRBV29-1 with TRBJ2-7; 11 bases match TRBD2. V lost 1 base to trimming and J lost 2 bases; unmatched junction nucleotides: 4. This CDR3 spans 15 amino acids. The germline V gene encodes CDR1 SQVTM and CDR2 ANQGSEA. The CDR3 DNA reads as TGCAGCGTTGAAGTATTACTAGCGGGAGCCTACGAGCAGTACTTC. This gives the protein CSVEVLLAGAYEQYF.

A word on this clone: Other DNA sequences of this sample code for an identical CDR3. The chain is built from TRBV5-4 and TRBJ2-7, with TRBD1 matching over 7 bases. J gave up 4 bases and V 5 bases, and 6 bases lay outside the gene matches. The CDR3 runs 13 residues. Germline CDR1 reads SGHNT; CDR2 reads YYREEE (reference sequence). The CDR3 is CASRIQGTYEQYF. The CDR3 DNA reads TGTGCCAGCAGGATACAGGGGACGTACGAGCAGTACTTC.

This clone was counted only a few times. The chain joins TRBV28 to TRBJ2-1, with 9 positions matching TRBD2. Germline values: CDR1 MDHEN, CDR2 SYDVKM. The J segment lost 4 bases and the V segment lost 5 bases, leaving 18 bases of the junction unmatched. The CDR3 extends over 19 amino acids. CDR3 bases: TGTGCCAGCAGTGGATGGCTCATAGTGCGGGAGGGCCCTTACAATGAGCAGTTCTTC. Residues: CASSGWLIVREGPYNEQFF.

The chain is built from TRBV4-2 and TRBJ2-7; unclear D gene. Deletions cut 0 bases from V and 5 bases from J, with 5 bases between. There are 12 residues in the CDR3. CDR1 is LGHNA and CDR2 is YNFKEQ in the germline V gene. CDR3 DNA sequence: TGTGCCAGCAGCCAAGATCAAGACGAGCAGTACTTC. It yields the protein CASSQDQDEQYF.

This sequence joins TRBV6-6 and TRBJ1-2; D is undetermined. V lost 10 bases, J lost 7 bases, and 16 bases lay in between. The V gene's germline CDR1 is MNHNY and CDR2 SVGAGI (reference sequence). The CDR3 is made up of 12 amino acids. CDR3 DNA: TGTGCCATCACCACTGTGGCTGCTGGCTACACCTTC. It encodes CAITTVAAGYTF.

This clone has a handful of counts. The chain joins TRBV28 to TRBJ1-5; D not resolved. V shed 5 bases and J shed 1 base, with 12 bases lying between them. Germline CDR1 is MDHEN and CDR2 is SYDVKM. The CDR3 runs 15 residues. The CDR3: CASSHLGGSNQPQHF. The CDR3, as DNA: TGTGCCAGCAGTCATCTAGGTGGCAGCAATCAGCCCCAGCATTTT.